Listed below are T cell receptor beta chains from one sample, sequenced in a study of blood T cell repertoires in COVID-19. The protocol was immunoSEQ multiplex PCR, while the TCRdb copy is restricted to in-frame clones and leaves out a portion. This table has fewer than 250,000 clones, under 90% appearing once. The sequenced sample was peripheral blood. The receptor source for this set is a man aged 45 to 65 with acute or convalescent COVID-19. Both conserved end residues are part of each CDR3. Each record gives: CDR3 protein, J gene, V gene.

CASSLGQQPEAFF,TRBJ1-1,TRBV14
CASRRDRDGYTF,TRBJ1-2,TRBV6-6
CASSHHETSTDTQYF,TRBJ2-3,TRBV10-1
CASSSLLNGIQNGYTF,TRBJ1-2,TRBV11-2
CASSSTNYGYTF,TRBJ1-2,TRBV6-5
CASSLISYEQYF,TRBJ2-7,TRBV14
CASRKDSVGYGYTF,TRBJ1-2,TRBV6-5
CASSYYRDSEAFF,TRBJ1-1,TRBV6-5
CASSPQKAGTLNTEAFF,TRBJ1-1,TRBV18
CASSRGTSGGTIQETQYF,TRBJ2-5,TRBV18
CASSAGFNYGYTF,TRBJ1-2,TRBV6-5
CASSLAAGTANNEKLFF,TRBJ1-4,TRBV5-1
CASSLEGGADNEQFF,TRBJ2-1,TRBV7-9
CASSLSPGGNGELFF,TRBJ2-2,TRBV19
CASSPRGGSNQPQHF,TRBJ1-5,TRBV7-9
CASSLESSYEQYF,TRBJ2-7,TRBV5-4
CASSRSGQTSGNTIYF,TRBJ1-3,TRBV5-1
CASKLLGDTEAFF,TRBJ1-1,TRBV12-3/TRBV12-4
CASSPPSTVAKNIQYF,TRBJ2-4,TRBV18
CASSAGGSAYEQYF,TRBJ2-7,TRBV5-1
CASSPTFSTNLGNTIYF,TRBJ1-3,TRBV6-6
CASSQDKGTDGYTF,TRBJ1-2,TRBV3-1/TRBV3-2
CASDEGVYEQYF,TRBJ2-7,TRBV7-9
CASSYSTGTDTEAFF,TRBJ1-1,TRBV6-5
CASKRGQGLYEQYF,TRBJ2-7,TRBV6-5
CASRTQVYGYTF,TRBJ1-2,TRBV2
CASSLGTGQGSAEQYF,TRBJ2-7,TRBV5-1
CASSSRGNKNTEAFF,TRBJ1-1,TRBV19
CASSSLRGFGGTGELFF,TRBJ2-2,TRBV5-6
CAWSAGINEKLFF,TRBJ1-4,TRBV30
CASSRLAVPDTQYF,TRBJ2-3,TRBV27
CASRLGSGGFYEQYF,TRBJ2-7,TRBV10-2
CASSLGTGGSNQPQHF,TRBJ1-5,TRBV18
CASSPTPWTGNYGYTF,TRBJ1-2,TRBV5-4
CASSLVTTPYNEQFF,TRBJ2-1,TRBV11-2
CASSRDFQETQYF,TRBJ2-5,TRBV5-1
CASSLTPGGGTGELFF,TRBJ2-2,TRBV7-3
CASSSDREYENTEAFF,TRBJ1-1,TRBV7-9
CASSEGLAPYNEQFF,TRBJ2-1,TRBV2
CASSLSGGGGYTF,TRBJ1-2,TRBV9
CASSLRTGAGYTF,TRBJ1-2,TRBV12-3/TRBV12-4
CASRSSPGDYEQYF,TRBJ2-7,TRBV6-5
CASSSGPGGVEFF,TRBJ2-1,TRBV7-6
CASSTPGTENEQFF,TRBJ2-1,TRBV18
CASSWTGVDTGELFF,TRBJ2-2,TRBV5-5
CASSPKTGNYGYTF,TRBJ1-2,TRBV27
CSVAHRATNEKLFF,TRBJ1-4,TRBV29-1
CASTQGQTNEKLFF,TRBJ1-4,TRBV19
CASTSDRAGYTF,TRBJ1-2,TRBV12-3/TRBV12-4
CASSWEGTRRDGYTF,TRBJ1-2,TRBV5-1
CASKLGTDTQYF,TRBJ2-3,TRBV2
CASRLTGGDYGYTF,TRBJ1-2,TRBV2
CASSDGGASFYGYTF,TRBJ1-2,TRBV6-1
CASSFIQGFSGYTF,TRBJ1-2,TRBV27
CASSLLGQSNTEAFF,TRBJ1-1,TRBV5-1
CASRPPGTGGDSFEKLFF,TRBJ1-4,TRBV2
CATSDLERSYNEQFF,TRBJ2-1,TRBV24-1